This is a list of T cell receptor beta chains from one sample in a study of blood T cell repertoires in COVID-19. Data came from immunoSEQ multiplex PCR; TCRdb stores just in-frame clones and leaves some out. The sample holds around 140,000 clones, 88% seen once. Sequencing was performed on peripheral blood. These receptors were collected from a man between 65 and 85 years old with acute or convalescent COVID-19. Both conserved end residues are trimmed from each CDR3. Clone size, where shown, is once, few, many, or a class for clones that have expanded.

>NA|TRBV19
ASKGTALNEKLF
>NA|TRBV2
ASSEQGNTEAF
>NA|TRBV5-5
ASSTGLLITDTQY
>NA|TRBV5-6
ASSLIDGGREKLF
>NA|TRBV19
ASSIKIRTEAF
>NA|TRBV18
ASSPNSGGAETQY
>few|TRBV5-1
ASSRFWRQTGEGYGYT
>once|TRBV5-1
ASSLGDREDGYT
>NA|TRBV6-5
ASSYRSVDTEAF
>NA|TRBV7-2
ASSPRQTLQETQY
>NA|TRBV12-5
ASGLVTTLGLRAMNTEAF
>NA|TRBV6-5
ASRFDTGELF
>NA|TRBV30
AWSITAVATNEKLF
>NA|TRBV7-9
ASSLTTSGSVNEQF
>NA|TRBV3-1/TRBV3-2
ASSQGTGGETQY
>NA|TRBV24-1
ATSDTGHPSADTQY
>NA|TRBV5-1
ASSLGLAGDQY
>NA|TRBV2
ASRGDSNYGYT
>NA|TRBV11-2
ASSSGVQAGAF
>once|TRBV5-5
ASSWSGSTDTQY
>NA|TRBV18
ASSPRLAGGASTDTQY
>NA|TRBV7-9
ASSFEYEQY
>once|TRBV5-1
ASSLRASGTFYQETQY
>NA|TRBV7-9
ASSSGLATFIDTQY
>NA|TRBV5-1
ASSSDSYYGYT
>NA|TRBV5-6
ASSIYRERGETQY
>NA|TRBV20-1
SARDQIGQF
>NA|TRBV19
ASSIQTGAQPQH